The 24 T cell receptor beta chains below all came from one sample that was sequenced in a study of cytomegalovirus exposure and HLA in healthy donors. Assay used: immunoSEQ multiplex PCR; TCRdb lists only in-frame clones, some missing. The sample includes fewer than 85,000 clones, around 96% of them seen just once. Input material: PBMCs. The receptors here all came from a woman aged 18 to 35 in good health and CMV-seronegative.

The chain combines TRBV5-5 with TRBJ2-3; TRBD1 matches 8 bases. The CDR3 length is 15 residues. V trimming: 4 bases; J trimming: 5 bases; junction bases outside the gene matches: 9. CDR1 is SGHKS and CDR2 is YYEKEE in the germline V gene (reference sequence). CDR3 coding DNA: TGTGCCAGCAGCGAATCAGGGGGCGCAGAAGATACGCAGTATTTT. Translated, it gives CASSESGGAEDTQYF.

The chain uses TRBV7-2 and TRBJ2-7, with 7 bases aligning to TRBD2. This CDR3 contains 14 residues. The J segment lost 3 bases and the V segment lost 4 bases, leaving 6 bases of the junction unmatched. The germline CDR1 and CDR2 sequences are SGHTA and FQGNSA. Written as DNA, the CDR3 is TGTGCCAGCAGCTCCCAGGGCGGGAGCTACGAGCAGTACTTC. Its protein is CASSSQGGSYEQYF.

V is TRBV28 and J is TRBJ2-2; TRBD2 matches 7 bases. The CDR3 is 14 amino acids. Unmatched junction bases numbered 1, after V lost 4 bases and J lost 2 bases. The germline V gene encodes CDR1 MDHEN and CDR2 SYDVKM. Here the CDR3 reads CASSWGGNTGELFF. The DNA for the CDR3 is TGTGCCAGCAGTTGGGGGGGAAACACCGGGGAGCTGTTTTTT.

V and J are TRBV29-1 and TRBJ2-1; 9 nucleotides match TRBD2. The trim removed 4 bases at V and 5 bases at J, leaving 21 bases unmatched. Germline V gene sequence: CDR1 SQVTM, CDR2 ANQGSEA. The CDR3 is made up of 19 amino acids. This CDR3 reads CSVGDGGRASYEHDNEQFF. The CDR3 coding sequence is TGCAGCGTTGGGGACGGCGGGAGGGCCTCGTATGAGCATGACAATGAGCAGTTCTTC.

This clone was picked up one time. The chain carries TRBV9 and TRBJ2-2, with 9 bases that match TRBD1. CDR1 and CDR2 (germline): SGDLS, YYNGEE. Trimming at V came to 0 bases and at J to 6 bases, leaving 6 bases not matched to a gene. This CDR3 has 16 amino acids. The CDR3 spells CASSVALDRGAGELFF. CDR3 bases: TGTGCCAGCAGCGTAGCCTTGGACAGGGGTGCCGGGGAGCTGTTTTTT.

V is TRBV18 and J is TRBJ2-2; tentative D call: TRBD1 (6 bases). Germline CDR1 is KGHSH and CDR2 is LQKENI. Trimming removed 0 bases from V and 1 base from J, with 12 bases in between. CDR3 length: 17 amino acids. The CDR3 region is CASSPPGWTENTGELFF. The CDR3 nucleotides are TGTGCCAGCTCACCACCTGGATGGACAGAGAACACCGGGGAGCTGTTTTTT. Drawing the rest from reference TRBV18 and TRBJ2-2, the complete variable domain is NAGVMQNPRHLVRRRGQEARLRCSPMKGHSHVYWYRQLPEEGLKFMVYLQKENIIDESGMPKERFSAEFPKEGPSILRIQQVVRGDSAAYFCASSPPGWTENTGELFFGEGSRLTVL.

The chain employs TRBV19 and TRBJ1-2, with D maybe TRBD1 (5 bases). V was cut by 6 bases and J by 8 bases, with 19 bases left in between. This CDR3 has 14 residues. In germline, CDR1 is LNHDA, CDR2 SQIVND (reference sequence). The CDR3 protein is CASSRQSSSVGYTF. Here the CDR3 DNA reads TGTGCCAGTAGCCGACAGTCGTCTTCGGTAGGCTACACCTTC.

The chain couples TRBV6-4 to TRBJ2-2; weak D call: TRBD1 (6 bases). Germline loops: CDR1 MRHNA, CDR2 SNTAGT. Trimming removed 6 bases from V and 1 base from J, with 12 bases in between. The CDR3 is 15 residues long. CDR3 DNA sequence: TGTGCCAGCAGCGCCGGGACAATGAACACCGGGGAGCTGTTTTTT. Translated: CASSAGTMNTGELFF.

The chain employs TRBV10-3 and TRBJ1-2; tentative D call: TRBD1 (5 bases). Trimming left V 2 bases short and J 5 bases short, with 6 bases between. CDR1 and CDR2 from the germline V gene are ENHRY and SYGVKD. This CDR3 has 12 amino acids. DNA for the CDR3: TGTGCCATCAGTGAGCAGGGATATGGCTACACCTTC. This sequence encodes CAISEQGYGYTF.

The CDR3 DNA sequence: TGTGCCAGCAGCCCCAGGGGGAGCGGGAGTGCAGATACGCAGTATTTT. This sequence encodes CASSPRGSGSADTQYF. The chain combines TRBV4-2 with TRBJ2-3; D may be TRBD2 (8 bases). This CDR3 region has 16 residues. V dropped 4 bases and J dropped 4 bases, with 18 bases sitting between them. The germline CDR1 and CDR2 sequences are LGHNA and YNFKEQ.

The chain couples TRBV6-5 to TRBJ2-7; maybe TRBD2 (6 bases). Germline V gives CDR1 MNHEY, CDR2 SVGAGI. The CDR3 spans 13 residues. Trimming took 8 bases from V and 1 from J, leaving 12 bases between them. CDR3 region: CASSVRESYEQYF. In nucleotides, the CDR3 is TGTGCCAGCTCGGTACGGGAGTCCTACGAGCAGTACTTC.

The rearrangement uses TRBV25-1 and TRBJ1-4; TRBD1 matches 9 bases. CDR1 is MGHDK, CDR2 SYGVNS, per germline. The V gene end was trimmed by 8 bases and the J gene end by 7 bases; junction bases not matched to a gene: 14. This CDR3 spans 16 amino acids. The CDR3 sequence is CASGGTGGYWSEKLFF. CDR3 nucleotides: TGTGCCAGCGGGGGAACAGGGGGCTATTGGAGTGAAAAACTGTTTTTT.

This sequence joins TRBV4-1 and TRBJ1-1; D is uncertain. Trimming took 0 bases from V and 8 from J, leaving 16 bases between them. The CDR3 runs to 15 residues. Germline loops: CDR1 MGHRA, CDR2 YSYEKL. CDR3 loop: CASSQEIGDRAEAFF. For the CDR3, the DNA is TGCGCCAGCAGCCAAGAAATCGGGGATAGGGCCGAAGCTTTCTTT.

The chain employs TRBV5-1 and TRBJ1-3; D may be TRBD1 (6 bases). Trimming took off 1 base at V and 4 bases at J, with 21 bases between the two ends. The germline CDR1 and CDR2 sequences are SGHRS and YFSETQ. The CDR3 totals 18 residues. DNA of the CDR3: TGCGCCAGCAGCTTGTCGGGCCCCGGGGGGCCACAGGGAAACACCATATATTTT. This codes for CASSLSGPGGPQGNTIYF.

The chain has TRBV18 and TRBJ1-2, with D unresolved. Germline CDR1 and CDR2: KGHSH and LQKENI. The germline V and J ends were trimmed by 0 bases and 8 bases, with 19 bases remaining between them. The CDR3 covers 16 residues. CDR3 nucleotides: TGTGCCAGCTCACCACCGCTCGAGGGAAGAGGTGGAGGCTACACCTTC. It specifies CASSPPLEGRGGGYTF. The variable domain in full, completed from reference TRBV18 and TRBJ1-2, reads NAGVMQNPRHLVRRRGQEARLRCSPMKGHSHVYWYRQLPEEGLKFMVYLQKENIIDESGMPKERFSAEFPKEGPSILRIQQVVRGDSAAYFCASSPPLEGRGGGYTFGSGTRLTVV.

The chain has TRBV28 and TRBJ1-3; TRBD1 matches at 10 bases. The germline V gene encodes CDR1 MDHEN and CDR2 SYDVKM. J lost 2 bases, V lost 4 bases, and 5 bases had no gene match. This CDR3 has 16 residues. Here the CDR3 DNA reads TGTGCCAGCAGTTCCCCCGGGACAGGGGCTGGAAACACCATATATTTT. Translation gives CASSSPGTGAGNTIYF.

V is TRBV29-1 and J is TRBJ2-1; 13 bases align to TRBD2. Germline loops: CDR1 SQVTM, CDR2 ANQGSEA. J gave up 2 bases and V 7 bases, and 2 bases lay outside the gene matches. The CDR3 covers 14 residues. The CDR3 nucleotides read TGCAGCGCGGGACTAGCGGGGCCCTACAATGAGCAGTTCTTC. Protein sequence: CSAGLAGPYNEQFF.

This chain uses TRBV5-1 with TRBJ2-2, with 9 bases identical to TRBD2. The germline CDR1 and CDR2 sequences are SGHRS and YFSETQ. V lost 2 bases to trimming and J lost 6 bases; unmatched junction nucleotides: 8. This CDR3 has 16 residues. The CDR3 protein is CASSLTGLASSGELFF. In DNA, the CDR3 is TGCGCCAGCAGCTTAACGGGACTAGCATCGTCCGGGGAGCTGTTTTTT.

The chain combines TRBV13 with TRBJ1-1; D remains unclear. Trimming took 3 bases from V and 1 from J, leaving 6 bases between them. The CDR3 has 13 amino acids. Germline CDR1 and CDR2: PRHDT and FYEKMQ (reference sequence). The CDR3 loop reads CASSLERNTEAFF. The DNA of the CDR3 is TGTGCCAGCAGCTTGGAGAGGAACACTGAAGCTTTCTTT.

Here the CDR3 reads CAISGGLAGGLVGTDTQYF. CDR3 bases: TGTGCCATCAGTGGGGGACTAGCGGGAGGCCTCGTGGGGACAGATACGCAGTATTTT. The J gene is TRBJ2-3, the V gene TRBV10-3; 15 bases are a match to TRBD2. CDR3 size: 19 residues. J gave up 3 bases and V 4 bases, and 11 bases lay outside the gene matches. The germline V gene has CDR1 ENHRY and CDR2 SYGVKD.

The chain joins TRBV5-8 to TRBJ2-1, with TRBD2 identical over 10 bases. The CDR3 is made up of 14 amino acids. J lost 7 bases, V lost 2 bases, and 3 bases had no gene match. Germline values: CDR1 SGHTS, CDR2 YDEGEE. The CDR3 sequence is CASSFPSGSNEQFF. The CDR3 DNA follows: TGTGCCAGCAGCTTCCCTAGCGGGAGTAATGAGCAGTTCTTC.

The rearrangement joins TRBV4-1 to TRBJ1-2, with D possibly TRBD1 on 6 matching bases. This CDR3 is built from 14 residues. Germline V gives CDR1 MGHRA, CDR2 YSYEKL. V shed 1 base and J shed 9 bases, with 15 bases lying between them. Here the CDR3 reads CASSQGWGTGSYTF. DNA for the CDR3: TGCGCCAGCAGCCAAGGATGGGGAACAGGGAGCTACACCTTC.

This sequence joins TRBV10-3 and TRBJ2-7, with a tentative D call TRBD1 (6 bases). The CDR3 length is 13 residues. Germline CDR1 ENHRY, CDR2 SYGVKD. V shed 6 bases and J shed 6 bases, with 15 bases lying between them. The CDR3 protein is CAIRGAGGLEQYF. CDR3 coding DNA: TGTGCCATCAGGGGGGCCGGCGGCCTCGAGCAGTACTTC.

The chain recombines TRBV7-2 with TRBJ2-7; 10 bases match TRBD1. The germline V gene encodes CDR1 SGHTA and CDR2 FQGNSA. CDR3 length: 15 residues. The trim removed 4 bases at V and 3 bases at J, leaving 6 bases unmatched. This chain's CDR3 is CASSWRGDRGYEQYF. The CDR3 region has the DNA TGTGCCAGCAGCTGGAGGGGGGACAGGGGCTACGAGCAGTACTTC.